The rows below give T cell receptor beta chains drawn from one sample of a study of a mutant IDH1 vaccine in newly diagnosed glioma. These receptors have no identified antigens. The assay was immunoSEQ multiplex PCR, and TCRdb's table has in-frame clones only and misses some. The table includes 37,000 or so clones, roughly 83% detected once. Sample: PBMCs, taken from a glioma patient whose treatment included an IDH1 peptide vaccine. The receptors shown here come from a man aged 25-45 years with glioma. CDR3s include the opening cysteine and the closing phenylalanine or tryptophan.

v_call: TRBV6-6; cdr3_aa: CASSYSPKQQTDTQYF
v_call: TRBV30; cdr3_aa: CAWSLTGSDYGYTF
v_call: TRBV27; cdr3_aa: CASSLRTGGYEQYF
v_call: TRBV19; cdr3_aa: CASRQGAGNTIYF
v_call: TRBV27; cdr3_aa: CASGRLAGGITDTQYF
v_call: TRBV30; cdr3_aa: CAWSRGNILYQETQYF
v_call: TRBV6-5; cdr3_aa: CASRTGGNTEAFF
v_call: TRBV6-1; cdr3_aa: CASRETSDNNEQFF
v_call: TRBV5-1; cdr3_aa: CASSPPNQGSNEKLFF
v_call: TRBV9; cdr3_aa: CASTKGGTVSYEQYF
v_call: TRBV6-6; cdr3_aa: CASSYLGSPLHF
v_call: TRBV15; cdr3_aa: CATSRDLGTSPEQFF
v_call: TRBV5-1; cdr3_aa: CASSEQGAHYGYTF
v_call: TRBV5-1; cdr3_aa: CASSPLGTGPADTQYF
v_call: TRBV9; cdr3_aa: CASSVASGGAYEQYF
v_call: TRBV5-1; cdr3_aa: CASSLSGSGNTIYF
v_call: TRBV5-6; cdr3_aa: CASSLGGAGVSGELFF
v_call: TRBV30; cdr3_aa: CAWSLGSLTTYGYTF
v_call: TRBV7-8; cdr3_aa: CASSLAWGANVLTF
v_call: TRBV4-1; cdr3_aa: CASSPRQPNTEAFF
v_call: TRBV28; cdr3_aa: CASSLTSYEQYF
v_call: TRBV2; cdr3_aa: CASSDFGLAGTDTQYF
v_call: TRBV5-1; cdr3_aa: CASSPASVPPYEQYF
v_call: TRBV4-1; cdr3_aa: CASSQDPGGGQPQHF
v_call: TRBV9; cdr3_aa: CASSVASYGYTEAFF
v_call: TRBV29-1; cdr3_aa: CSVEIGRNTEAFF
v_call: TRBV19; cdr3_aa: CASSIVGLSYDNEQFF
v_call: TRBV25-1; cdr3_aa: CASSENAGNTIYF
v_call: TRBV5-1; cdr3_aa: CASSLSGIEETQYF
v_call: TRBV7-9; cdr3_aa: CASSLGQGNEKLFF
v_call: TRBV5-1; cdr3_aa: CASSPEGGTWEKLFF
v_call: TRBV11-2; cdr3_aa: CASSRGTGMNTEAFF
v_call: TRBV5-4; cdr3_aa: CASSFSTNEKLFF
v_call: TRBV4-1; cdr3_aa: CASSQVQGAITEAFF
v_call: TRBV28; cdr3_aa: CASSTTSASYEQYF
v_call: TRBV30; cdr3_aa: CAFIPRLDTQYF
v_call: TRBV7-3; cdr3_aa: CASSPLGGASYNEQFF
v_call: TRBV30; cdr3_aa: CAWSVQGADTQYF
v_call: TRBV19; cdr3_aa: CASTTREGEGQPQHF
v_call: TRBV6-4; cdr3_aa: CASSESQETEAFF
v_call: TRBV5-4; cdr3_aa: CASSLDLESGANVLTF
v_call: TRBV6-5; cdr3_aa: CASKEGGKNTGELFF
v_call: TRBV30; cdr3_aa: CAWSAGLAVPGTQYF
v_call: TRBV6-4; cdr3_aa: CASTQEAGRGSGYTF
v_call: TRBV5-1; cdr3_aa: CASSLGDRAGTEAFF
v_call: TRBV6-6; cdr3_aa: CASSYAQGRGNQPQHF
v_call: TRBV19; cdr3_aa: CASSIGQENTEAFF
v_call: TRBV29-1; cdr3_aa: CSVEDSVGSETQYF
v_call: TRBV30; cdr3_aa: CAYHNYGYTF
v_call: TRBV5-5; cdr3_aa: CASSLLLGAEAFF
v_call: TRBV27; cdr3_aa: CASRTLGGNQPQHF